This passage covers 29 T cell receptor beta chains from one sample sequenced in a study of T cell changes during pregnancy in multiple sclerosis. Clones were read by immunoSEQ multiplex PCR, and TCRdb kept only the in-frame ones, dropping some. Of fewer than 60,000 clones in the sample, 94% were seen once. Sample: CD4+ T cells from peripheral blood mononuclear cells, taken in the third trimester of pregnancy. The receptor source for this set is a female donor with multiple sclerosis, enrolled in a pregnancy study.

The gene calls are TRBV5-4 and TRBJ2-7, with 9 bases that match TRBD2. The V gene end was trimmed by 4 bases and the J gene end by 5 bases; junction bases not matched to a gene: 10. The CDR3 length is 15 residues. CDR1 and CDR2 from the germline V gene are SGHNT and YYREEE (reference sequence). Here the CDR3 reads CASSPQRGDYHEQYF. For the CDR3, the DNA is TGTGCCAGCAGCCCCCAGCGGGGGGATTATCACGAGCAGTACTTC.

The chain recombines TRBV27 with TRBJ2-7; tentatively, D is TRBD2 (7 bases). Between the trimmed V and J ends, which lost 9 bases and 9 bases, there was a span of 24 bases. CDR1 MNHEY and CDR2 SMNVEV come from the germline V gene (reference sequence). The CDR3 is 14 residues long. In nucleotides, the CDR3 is TGTGCCAGTTTTACTTCCCAGACGGGGGGCACGCAGTACTTC. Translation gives CASFTSQTGGTQYF.

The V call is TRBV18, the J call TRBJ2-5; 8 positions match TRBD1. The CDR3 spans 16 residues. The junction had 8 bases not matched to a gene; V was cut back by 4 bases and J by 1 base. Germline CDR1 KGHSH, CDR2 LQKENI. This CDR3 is CASSLTGTGFQETQYF. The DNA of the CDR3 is TGTGCCAGCTCACTGACCGGGACAGGATTCCAAGAGACCCAGTACTTC.

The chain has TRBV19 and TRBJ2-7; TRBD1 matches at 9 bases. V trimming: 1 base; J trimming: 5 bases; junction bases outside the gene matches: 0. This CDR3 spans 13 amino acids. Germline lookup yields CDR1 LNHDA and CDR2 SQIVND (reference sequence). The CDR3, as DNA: TGTGCCAGTAGTATAGGACAGGGGGACGAGCAGTACTTC. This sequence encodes CASSIGQGDEQYF.

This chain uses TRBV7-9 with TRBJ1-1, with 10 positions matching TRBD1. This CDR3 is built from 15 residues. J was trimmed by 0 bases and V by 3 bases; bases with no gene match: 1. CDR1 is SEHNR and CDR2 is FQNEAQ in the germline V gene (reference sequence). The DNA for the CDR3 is TGTGCCAGCAGCTTCGGGACAGGGGTGAACACTGAAGCTTTCTTT. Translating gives CASSFGTGVNTEAFF.

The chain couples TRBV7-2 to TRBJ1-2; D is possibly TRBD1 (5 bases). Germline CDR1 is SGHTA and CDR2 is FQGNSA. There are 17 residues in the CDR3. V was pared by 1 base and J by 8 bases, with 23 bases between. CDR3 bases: TGTGCCAGCAGCTTAGAAGGGGCTCGCGTACCTACGGAGGGCTACACCTTC. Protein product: CASSLEGARVPTEGYTF.

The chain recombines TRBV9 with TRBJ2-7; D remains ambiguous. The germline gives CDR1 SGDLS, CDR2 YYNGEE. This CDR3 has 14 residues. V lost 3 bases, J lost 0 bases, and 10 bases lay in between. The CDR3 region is CASSGTTFSYEQYF. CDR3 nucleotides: TGTGCCAGCAGCGGAACTACATTCTCCTACGAGCAGTACTTC.

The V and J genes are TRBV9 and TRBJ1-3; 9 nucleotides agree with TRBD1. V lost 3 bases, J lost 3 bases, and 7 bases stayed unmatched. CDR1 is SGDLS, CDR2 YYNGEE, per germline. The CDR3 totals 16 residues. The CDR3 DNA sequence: TGTGCCAGCAGCGCGTCGACGACAGGGGGTGGAAACACCATATATTTT. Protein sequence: CASSASTTGGGNTIYF.

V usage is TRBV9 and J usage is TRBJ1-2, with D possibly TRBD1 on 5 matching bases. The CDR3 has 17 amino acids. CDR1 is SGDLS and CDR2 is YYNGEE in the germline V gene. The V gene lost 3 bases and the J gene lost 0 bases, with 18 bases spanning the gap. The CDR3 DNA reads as TGTGCCAGCAGCGCAGATTCCAGGGTCTTAGCTAACTATGGCTACACCTTC. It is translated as CASSADSRVLANYGYTF.

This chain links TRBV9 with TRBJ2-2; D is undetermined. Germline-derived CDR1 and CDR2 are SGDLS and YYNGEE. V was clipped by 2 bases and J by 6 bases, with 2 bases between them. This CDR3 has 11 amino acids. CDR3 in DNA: TGTGCCAGCAGCGTCTCCGGGGAGCTGTTTTTT. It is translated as CASSVSGELFF. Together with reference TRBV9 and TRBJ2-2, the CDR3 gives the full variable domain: DSGVTQTPKHLITATGQRVTLRCSPRSGDLSVYWYQQSLDQGLQFLIQYYNGEERAKGNILERFSAQQFPDLHSELNLSSLELGDSALYFCASSVSGELFFGEGSRLTVL.

The CDR3 coding sequence is TGTGCCAGCAGCTCGAACAGGGTTCTCTCTGGGGCCAACGTCCTGACTTTC. Its protein is CASSSNRVLSGANVLTF. The chain uses TRBV5-4 and TRBJ2-6; D might be TRBD1 (6 bases). CDR1 SGHNT and CDR2 YYREEE come from the germline V gene (reference sequence). V gave up 3 bases and J gave up 0 bases, with 13 bases separating them. This CDR3 contains 17 residues.

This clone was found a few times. CDR3 protein: CASRIGTGGGYTF. CDR3 coding DNA: TGTGCCAGCAGAATTGGGACAGGGGGTGGCTACACCTTC. The chain recombines TRBV2 with TRBJ1-2; the match to TRBD1 covers 11 bases. Unmatched junction bases numbered 4, after V lost 6 bases and J lost 7 bases. Germline CDR1 reads SNHLY; CDR2 reads FYNNEI. This CDR3 is built from 13 residues.

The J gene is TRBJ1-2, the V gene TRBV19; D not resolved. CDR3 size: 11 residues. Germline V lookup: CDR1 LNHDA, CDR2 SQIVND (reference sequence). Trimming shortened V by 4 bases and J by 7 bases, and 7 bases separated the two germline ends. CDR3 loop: CASSRAGGYTF. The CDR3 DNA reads TGTGCCAGTAGTAGGGCCGGTGGCTACACCTTC.

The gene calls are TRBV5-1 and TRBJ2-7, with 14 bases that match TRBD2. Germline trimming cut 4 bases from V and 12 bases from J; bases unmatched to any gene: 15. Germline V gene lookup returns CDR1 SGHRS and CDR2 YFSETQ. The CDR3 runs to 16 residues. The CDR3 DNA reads TGCGCCAGCAGCCTTTCGGCGACTAGCGGGAGGGCCTCTCCGTACTTC. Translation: CASSLSATSGRASPYF. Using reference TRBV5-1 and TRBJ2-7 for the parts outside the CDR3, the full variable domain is KAGVTQTPRYLIKTRGQQVTLSCSPISGHRSVSWYQQTPGQGLQFLFEYFSETQRNKGNFPGRFSGRQFSNSRSEMNVSTLELGDSALYLCASSLSATSGRASPYFGPGTRLTVT.

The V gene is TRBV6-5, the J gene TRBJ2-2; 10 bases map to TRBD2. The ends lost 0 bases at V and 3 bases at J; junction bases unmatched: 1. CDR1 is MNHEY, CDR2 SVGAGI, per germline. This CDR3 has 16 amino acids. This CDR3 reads CASSYSSGRYTGELFF. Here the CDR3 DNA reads TGTGCCAGCAGTTACTCTAGCGGGAGGTACACCGGGGAGCTGTTTTTT.

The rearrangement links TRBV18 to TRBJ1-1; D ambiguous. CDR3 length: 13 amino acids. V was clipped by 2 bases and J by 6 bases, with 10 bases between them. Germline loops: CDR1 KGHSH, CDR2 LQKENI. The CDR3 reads CASSPRTSAEAFF. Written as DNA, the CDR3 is TGTGCCAGCTCACCAAGAACGTCGGCTGAAGCTTTCTTT.

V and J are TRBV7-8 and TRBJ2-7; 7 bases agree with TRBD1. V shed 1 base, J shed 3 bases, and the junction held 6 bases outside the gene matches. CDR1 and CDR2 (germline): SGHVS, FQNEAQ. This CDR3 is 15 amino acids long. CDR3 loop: CASSLVVTGIYEQYF. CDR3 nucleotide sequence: TGTGCCAGCAGCTTAGTCGTGACAGGGATCTACGAGCAGTACTTC.

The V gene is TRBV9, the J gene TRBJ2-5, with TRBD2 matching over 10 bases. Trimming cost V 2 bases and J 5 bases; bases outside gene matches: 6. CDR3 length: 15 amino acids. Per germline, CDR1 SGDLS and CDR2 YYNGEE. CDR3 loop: CASSVGTSDAETQYF. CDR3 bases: TGTGCCAGCAGCGTTGGGACTAGCGACGCGGAGACCCAGTACTTC.

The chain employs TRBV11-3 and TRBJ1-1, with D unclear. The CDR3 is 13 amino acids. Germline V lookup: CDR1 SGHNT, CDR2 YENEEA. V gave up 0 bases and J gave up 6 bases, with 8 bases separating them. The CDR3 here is CASSLDGRAEAFF. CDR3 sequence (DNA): TGTGCCAGCAGCTTAGATGGGAGGGCTGAAGCTTTCTTT.

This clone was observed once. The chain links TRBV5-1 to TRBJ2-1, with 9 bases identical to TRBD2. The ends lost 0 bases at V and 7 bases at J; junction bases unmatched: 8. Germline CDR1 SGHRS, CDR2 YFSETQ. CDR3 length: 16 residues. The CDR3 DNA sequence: TGCGCCAGCAGCTTGGCTAGACTAGCGGACGGGAATGAGCAGTTCTTC. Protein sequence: CASSLARLADGNEQFF.

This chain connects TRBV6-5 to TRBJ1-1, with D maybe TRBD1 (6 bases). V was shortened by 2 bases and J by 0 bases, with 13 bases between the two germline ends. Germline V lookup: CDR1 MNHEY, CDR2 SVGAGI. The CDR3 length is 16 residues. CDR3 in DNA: TGTGCCAGCAGTTACCAGACAGGACTCATGAACACTGAAGCTTTCTTT. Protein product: CASSYQTGLMNTEAFF.

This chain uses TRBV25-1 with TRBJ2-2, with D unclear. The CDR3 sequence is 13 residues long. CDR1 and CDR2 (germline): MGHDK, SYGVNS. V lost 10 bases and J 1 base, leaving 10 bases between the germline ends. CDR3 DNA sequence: TGTGCCATCGCTGCACTGAACACCGGGGAGCTGTTTTTT. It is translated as CAIAALNTGELFF.

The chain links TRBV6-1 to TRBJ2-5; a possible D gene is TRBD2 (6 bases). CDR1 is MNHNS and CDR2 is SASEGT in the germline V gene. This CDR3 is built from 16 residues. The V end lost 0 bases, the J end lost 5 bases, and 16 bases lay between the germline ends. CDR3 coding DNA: TGTGCCAGCAGTGAAGCGCCTGGGGGGACGATGGAGACCCAGTACTTC. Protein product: CASSEAPGGTMETQYF.

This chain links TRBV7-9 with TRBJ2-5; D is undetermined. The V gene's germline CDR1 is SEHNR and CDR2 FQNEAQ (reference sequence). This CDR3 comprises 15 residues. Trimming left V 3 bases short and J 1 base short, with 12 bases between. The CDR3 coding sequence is TGTGCCAGCAGCTTGGGCTTATCAGGCCAAGAGACCCAGTACTTC. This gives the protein CASSLGLSGQETQYF.

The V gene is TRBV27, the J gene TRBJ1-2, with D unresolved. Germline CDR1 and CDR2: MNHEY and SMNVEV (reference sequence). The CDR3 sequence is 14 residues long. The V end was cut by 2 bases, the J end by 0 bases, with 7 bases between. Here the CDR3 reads CASSLKGANYGYTF. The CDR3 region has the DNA TGTGCCAGCAGTTTAAAGGGAGCTAACTATGGCTACACCTTC.

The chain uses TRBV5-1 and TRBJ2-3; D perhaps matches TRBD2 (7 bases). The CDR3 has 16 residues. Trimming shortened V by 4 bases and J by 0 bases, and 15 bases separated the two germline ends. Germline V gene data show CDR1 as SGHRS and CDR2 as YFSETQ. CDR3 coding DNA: TGCGCCAGCAGCCCGAGTGGGAGGGGGAGCACAGATACGCAGTATTTT. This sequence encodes CASSPSGRGSTDTQYF.

CDR3 nucleotides: TGTGCCAGTAATTTGGTAGCAGGGATACAACCTGGGGCCAACGTCCTGACTTTC. It codes for CASNLVAGIQPGANVLTF. The rearrangement links TRBV19 to TRBJ2-6; perhaps TRBD1 as D (5 bases). CDR1 LNHDA and CDR2 SQIVND come from the germline V gene (reference sequence). The CDR3 spans 18 residues. The V end was cut by 7 bases, the J end by 2 bases, with 21 bases between.

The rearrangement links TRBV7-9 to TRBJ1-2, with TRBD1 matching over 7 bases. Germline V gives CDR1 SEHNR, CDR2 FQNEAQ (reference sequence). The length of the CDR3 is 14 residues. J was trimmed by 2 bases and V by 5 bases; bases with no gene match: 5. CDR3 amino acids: CASSQGTANYGYTF. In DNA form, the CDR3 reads TGTGCCAGCAGCCAGGGGACAGCCAACTATGGCTACACCTTC. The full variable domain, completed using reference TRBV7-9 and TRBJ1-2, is DTGVSQNPRHKITKRGQNVTFRCDPISEHNRLYWYRQTLGQGPEFLTYFQNEAQLEKSRLLSDRFSAERPKGSFSTLEIQRTEQGDSAMYLCASSQGTANYGYTFGSGTRLTVV.

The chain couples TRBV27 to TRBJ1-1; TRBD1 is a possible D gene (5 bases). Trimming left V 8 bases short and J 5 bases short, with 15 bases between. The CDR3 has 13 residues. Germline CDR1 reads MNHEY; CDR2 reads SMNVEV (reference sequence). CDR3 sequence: CASSRRGGTEAFF. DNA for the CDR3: TGTGCCAGCTCGAGGAGGGGTGGAACTGAAGCTTTCTTT.